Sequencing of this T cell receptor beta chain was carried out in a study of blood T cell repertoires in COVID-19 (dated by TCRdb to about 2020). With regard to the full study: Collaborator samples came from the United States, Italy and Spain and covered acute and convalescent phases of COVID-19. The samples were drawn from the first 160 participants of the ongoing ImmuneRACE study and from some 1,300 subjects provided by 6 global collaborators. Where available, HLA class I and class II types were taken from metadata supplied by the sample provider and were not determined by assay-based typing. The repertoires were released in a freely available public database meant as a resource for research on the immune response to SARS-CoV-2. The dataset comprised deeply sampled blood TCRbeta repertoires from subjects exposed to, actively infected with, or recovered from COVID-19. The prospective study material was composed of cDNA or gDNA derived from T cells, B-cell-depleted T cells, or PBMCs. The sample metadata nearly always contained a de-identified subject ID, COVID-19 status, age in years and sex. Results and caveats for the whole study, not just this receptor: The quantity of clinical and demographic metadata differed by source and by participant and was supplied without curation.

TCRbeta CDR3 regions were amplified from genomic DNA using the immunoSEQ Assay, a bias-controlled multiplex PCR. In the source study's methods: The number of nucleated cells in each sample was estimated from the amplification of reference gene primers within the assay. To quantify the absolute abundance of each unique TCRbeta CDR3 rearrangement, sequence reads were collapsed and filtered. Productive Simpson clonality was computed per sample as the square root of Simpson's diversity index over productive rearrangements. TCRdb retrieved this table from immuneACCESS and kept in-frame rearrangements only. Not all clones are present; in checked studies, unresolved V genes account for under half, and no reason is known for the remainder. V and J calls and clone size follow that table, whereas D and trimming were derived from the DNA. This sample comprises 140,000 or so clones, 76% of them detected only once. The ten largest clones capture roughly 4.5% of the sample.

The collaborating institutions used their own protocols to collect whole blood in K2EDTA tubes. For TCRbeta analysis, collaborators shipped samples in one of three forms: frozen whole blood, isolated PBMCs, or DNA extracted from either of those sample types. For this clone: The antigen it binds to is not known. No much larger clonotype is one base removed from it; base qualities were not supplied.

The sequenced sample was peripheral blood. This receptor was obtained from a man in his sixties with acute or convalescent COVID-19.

Read as DNA, the sequence is TGTGCCTGGAACTATCCGAACACTGAAGCTTTCTTT. Translated, it reads CAWNYPNTEAFF. The sequence links TRBV30 to TRBJ1-1; too little of a D gene remains to name it. Including the terminal cysteine and phenylalanine, the CDR3 comprises 12 residues. The read is trimmed to its CDR3 DNA, 36 bases read in frame from base 1. At the junction V is shortened by 4 bases and J by 1 base, with 7 bases in between. From the germline V gene (reference sequence), CDR1 is GTSNPN and CDR2 is SVGIG.